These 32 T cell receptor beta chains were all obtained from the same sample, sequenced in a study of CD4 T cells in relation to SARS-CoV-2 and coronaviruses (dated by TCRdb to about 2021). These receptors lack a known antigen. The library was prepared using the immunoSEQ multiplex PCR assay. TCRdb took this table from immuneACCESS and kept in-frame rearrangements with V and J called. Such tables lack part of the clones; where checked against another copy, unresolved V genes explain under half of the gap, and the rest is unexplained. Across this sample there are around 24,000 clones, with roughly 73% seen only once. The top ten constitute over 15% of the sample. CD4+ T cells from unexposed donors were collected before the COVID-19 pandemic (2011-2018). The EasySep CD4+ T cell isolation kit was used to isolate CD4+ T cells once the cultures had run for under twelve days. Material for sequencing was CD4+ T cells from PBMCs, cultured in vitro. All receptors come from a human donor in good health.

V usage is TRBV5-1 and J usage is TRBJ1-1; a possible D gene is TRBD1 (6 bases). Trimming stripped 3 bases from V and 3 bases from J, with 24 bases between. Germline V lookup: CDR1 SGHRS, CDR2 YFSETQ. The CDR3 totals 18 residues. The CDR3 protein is CASSSIRQGSSWHTEAFF. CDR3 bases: TGCGCCAGCAGCTCTATTAGGCAGGGGTCGAGTTGGCACACTGAAGCTTTCTTT. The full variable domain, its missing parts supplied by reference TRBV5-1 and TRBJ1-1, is KAGVTQTPRYLIKTRGQQVTLSCSPISGHRSVSWYQQTPGQGLQFLFEYFSETQRNKGNFPGRFSGRQFSNSRSEMNVSTLELGDSALYLCASSSIRQGSSWHTEAFFGQGTRLTVV.

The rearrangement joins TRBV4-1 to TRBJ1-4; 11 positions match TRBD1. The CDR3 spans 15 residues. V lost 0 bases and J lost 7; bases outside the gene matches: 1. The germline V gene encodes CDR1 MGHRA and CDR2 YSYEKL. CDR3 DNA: TGCGCCAGCAGCCAAGACGGGACAGGGGGTGAAAAACTGTTTTTT. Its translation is CASSQDGTGGEKLFF.

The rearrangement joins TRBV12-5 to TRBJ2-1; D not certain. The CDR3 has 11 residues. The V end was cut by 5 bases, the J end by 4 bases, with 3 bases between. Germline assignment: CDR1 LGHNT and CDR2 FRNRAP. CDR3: CASGPYNEQFF. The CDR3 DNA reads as TGTGCTAGTGGTCCATACAATGAGCAGTTCTTC.

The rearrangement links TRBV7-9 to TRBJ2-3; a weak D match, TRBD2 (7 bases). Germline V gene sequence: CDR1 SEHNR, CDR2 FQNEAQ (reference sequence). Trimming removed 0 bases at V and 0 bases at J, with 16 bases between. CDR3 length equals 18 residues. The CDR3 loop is CASSLARGLALSTDTQYF. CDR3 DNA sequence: TGTGCCAGCAGCTTAGCGCGGGGGCTAGCGTTGAGCACAGATACGCAGTATTTT.

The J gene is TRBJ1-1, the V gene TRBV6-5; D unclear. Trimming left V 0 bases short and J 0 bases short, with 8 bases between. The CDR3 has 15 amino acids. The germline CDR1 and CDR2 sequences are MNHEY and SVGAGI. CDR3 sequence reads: CASSYSRVMNTEAFF. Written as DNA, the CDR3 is TGTGCCAGCAGTTACTCGAGGGTAATGAACACTGAAGCTTTCTTT.

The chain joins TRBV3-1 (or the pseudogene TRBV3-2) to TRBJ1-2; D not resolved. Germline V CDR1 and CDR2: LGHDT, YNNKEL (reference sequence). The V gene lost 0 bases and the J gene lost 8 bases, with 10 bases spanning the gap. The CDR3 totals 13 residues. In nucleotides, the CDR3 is TGTGCCAGCAGCCAAGAGGTAGCATTCGGCTACACCTTC. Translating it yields CASSQEVAFGYTF.

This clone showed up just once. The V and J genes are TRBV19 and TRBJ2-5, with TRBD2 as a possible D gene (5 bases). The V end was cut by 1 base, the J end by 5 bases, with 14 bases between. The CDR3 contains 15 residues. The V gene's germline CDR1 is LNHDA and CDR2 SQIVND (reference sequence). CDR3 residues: CASSIAGWSRETQYF. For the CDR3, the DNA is TGTGCCAGTAGTATAGCGGGGTGGTCCAGGGAGACCCAGTACTTC.

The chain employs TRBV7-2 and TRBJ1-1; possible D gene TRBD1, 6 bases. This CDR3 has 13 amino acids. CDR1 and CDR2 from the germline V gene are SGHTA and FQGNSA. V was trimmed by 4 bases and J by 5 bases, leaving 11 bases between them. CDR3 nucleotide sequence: TGTGCCAGCAGCTGGGGGCAGGGAACTGAAGCTTTCTTT. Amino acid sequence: CASSWGQGTEAFF.

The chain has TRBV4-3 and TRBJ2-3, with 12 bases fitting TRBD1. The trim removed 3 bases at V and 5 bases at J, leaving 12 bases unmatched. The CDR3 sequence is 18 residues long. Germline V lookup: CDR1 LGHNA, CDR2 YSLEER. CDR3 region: CASSQGPQGTGGLDTQYF. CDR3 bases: TGCGCCAGCAGCCAGGGGCCCCAAGGGACAGGGGGCTTAGATACGCAGTATTTT.

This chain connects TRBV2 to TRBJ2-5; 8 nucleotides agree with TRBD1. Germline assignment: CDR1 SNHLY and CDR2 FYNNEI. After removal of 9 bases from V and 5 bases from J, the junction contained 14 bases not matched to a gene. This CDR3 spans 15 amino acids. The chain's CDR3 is CASHLADYRGETQYF. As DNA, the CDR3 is TGTGCCAGTCACCTCGCTGATTACAGGGGGGAGACCCAGTACTTC. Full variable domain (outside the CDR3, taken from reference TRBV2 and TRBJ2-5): EPEVTQTPSHQVTQMGQEVILRCVPISNHLYFYWYRQILGQKVEFLVSFYNNEISEKSEIFDDQFSVERPDGSNFTLKIRSTKLEDSAMYFCASHLADYRGETQYFGPGTRLLVL.

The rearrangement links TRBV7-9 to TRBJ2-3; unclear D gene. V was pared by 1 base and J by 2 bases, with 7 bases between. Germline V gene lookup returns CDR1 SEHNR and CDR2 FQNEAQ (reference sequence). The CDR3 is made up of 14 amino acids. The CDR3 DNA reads TGTGCCAGCAGCTTAGGCAGATCCACAGATACGCAGTATTTT. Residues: CASSLGRSTDTQYF.

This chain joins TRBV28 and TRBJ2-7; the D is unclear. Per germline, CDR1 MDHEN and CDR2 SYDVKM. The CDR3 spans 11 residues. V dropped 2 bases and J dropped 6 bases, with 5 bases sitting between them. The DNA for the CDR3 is TGTGCCAGCAGTTTACAGGCCGAGCAGTACTTC. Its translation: CASSLQAEQYF.

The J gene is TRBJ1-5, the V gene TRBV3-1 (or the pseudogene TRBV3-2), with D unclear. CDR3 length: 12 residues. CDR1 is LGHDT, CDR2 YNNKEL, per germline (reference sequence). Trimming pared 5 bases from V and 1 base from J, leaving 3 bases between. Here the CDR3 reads CASSGSNQPQHF. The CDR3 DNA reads TGTGCCAGCAGCGGGAGCAATCAGCCCCAGCATTTT.

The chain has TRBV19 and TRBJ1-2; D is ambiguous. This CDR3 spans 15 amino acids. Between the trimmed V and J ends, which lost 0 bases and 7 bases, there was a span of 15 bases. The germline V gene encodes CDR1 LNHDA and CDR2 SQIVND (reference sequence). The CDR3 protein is CASSIDPLSSGGYTF. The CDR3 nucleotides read TGTGCCAGTAGTATAGATCCTTTATCGTCGGGTGGCTACACCTTC.

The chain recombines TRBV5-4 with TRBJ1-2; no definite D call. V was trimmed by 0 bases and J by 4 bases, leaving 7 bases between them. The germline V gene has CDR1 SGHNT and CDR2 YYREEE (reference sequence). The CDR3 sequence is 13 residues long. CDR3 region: CASSLDRTYGYTF. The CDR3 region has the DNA TGTGCCAGCAGCTTGGACAGAACCTATGGCTACACCTTC.

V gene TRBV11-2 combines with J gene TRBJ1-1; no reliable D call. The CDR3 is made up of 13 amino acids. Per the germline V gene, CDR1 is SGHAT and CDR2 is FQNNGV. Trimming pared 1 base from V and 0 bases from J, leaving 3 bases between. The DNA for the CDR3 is TGTGCCAGCAGCTTAGCGGTGAACACTGAAGCTTTCTTT. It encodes CASSLAVNTEAFF.

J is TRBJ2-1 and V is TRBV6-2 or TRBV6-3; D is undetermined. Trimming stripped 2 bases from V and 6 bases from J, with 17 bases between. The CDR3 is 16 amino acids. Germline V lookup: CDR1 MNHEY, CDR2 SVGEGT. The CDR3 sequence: CASSYGIPPGLNEQFF. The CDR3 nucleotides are TGTGCCAGCAGTTACGGGATACCTCCGGGCCTCAATGAGCAGTTCTTC.

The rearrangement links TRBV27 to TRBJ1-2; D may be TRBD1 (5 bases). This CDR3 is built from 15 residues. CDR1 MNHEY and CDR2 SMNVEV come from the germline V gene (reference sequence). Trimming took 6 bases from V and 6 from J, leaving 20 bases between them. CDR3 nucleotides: TGTGCCAGCAGCTTAACCCCCGGCAGGGATAATGGCTACACCTTC. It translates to CASSLTPGRDNGYTF.

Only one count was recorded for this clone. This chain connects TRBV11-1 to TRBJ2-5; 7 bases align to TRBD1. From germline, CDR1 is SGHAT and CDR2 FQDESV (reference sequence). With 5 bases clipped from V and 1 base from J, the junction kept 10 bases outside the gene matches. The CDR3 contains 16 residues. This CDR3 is CASSPRNWDSQETQYF. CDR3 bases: TGTGCCAGCAGCCCGAGAAATTGGGACAGCCAAGAGACCCAGTACTTC. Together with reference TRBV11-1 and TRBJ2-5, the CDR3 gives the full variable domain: EAEVAQSPRYKITEKSQAVAFWCDPISGHATLYWYRQILGQGPELLVQFQDESVVDDSQLPKDRFSAERLKGVDSTLKIQPAELGDSAMYLCASSPRNWDSQETQYFGPGTRLLVL.

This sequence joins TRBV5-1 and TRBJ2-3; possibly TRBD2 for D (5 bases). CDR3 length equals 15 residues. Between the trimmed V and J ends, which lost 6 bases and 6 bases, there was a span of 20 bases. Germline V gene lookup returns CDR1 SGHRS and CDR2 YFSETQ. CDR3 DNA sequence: TGCGCCAGCACCCCGAGGGCGGGCCGCGGGGATACGCAGTATTTT. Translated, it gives CASTPRAGRGDTQYF.

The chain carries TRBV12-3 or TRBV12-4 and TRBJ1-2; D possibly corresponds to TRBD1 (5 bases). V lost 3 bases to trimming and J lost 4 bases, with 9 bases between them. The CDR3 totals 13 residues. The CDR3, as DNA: TGTGCCAGCAGTTTGCGTCAGGGCTATGGCTACACCTTC. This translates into CASSLRQGYGYTF.

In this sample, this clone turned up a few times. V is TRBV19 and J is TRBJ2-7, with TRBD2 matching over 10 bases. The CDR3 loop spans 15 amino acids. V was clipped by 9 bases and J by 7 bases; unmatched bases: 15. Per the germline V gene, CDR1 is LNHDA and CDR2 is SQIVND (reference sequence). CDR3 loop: CASAPSTSGIREQYF. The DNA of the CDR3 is TGTGCCAGCGCCCCCTCTACTAGCGGGATTCGGGAGCAGTACTTC.

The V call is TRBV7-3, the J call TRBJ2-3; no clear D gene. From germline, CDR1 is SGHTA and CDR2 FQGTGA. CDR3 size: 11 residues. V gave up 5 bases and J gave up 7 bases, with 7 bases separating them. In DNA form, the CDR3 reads TGTGCCAGCAGCGACGAAAATACGCAGTATTTT. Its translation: CASSDENTQYF.

As DNA, the CDR3 is TGTGCCAGCAGCTTAGCGAGTGTTAACTATGGCTACACCTTC. This encodes CASSLASVNYGYTF. V gene TRBV7-8 combines with J gene TRBJ1-2, with D hard to call. The CDR3 extends over 14 amino acids. V dropped 0 bases and J dropped 1 base, with 6 bases sitting between them. The germline CDR1 and CDR2 sequences are SGHVS and FQNEAQ.

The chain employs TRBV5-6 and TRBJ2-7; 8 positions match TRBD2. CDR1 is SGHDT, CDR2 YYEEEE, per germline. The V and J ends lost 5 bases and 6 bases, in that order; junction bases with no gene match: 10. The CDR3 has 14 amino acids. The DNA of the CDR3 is TGTGCCAGCAGGACTAGAGCGGGAGCTCTCGAGCAGTACTTC. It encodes CASRTRAGALEQYF.

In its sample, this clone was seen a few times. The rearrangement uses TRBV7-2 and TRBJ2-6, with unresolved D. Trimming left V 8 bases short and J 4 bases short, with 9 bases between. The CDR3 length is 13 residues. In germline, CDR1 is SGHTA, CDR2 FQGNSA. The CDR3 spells CASLSGGANVLTF. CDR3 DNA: TGTGCCAGCCTCTCGGGCGGGGCCAACGTCCTGACTTTC.

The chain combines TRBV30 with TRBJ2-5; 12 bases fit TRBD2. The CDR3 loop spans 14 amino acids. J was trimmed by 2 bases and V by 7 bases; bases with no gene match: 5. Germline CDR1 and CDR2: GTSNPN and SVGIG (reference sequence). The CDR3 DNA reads TGTGCCTCTCAGGGACTAGCGGGTCAAGAGACCCAGTACTTC. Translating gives CASQGLAGQETQYF.

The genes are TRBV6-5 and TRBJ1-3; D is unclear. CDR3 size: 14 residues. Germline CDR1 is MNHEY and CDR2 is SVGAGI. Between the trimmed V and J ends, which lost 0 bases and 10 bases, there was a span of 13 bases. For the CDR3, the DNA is TGTGCCAGCAGTTACTCGGGAAGAGCGGGGACCATATATTTT. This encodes CASSYSGRAGTIYF.

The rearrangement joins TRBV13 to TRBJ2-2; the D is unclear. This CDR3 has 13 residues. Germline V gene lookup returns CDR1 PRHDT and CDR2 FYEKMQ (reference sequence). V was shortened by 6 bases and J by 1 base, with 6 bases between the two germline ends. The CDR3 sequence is CASRGGNTGELFF. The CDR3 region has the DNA TGTGCCAGCAGGGGCGGGAACACCGGGGAGCTGTTTTTT.

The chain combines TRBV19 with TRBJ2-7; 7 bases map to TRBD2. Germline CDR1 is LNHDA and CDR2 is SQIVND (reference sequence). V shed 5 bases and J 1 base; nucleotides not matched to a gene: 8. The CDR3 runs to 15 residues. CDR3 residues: CASSEPGTTSYEQYF. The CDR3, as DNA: TGTGCCAGTAGTGAACCCGGGACTACTTCCTACGAGCAGTACTTC.

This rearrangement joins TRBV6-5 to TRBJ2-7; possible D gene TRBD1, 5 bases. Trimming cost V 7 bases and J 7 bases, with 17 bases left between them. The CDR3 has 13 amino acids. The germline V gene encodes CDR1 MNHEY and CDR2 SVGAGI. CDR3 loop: CASTEDATGEQYF. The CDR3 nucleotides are TGTGCCAGCACCGAAGATGCTACAGGAGAGCAGTACTTC.

The CDR3 DNA is TGTGCCATCAGTGAGCTCGCCGGGACCGTATATGGCTACACCTTC. Translating it yields CAISELAGTVYGYTF. V gene TRBV10-3 combines with J gene TRBJ1-2; maybe TRBD1 (5 bases). The CDR3 is 15 amino acids. V lost 2 bases to trimming and J lost 5 bases, with 15 bases between them. Germline V gene data show CDR1 as ENHRY and CDR2 as SYGVKD.